These 20 T cell receptor beta chains share one sample of origin, sequenced in a study of cytomegalovirus exposure and HLA in healthy donors (dated by TCRdb to 2016 to 2017). To prepare the library, the immunoSEQ multiplex PCR assay was applied. In TCRdb, the immuneACCESS table is reduced to in-frame sequences with V and J assigned. These tables do not hold every clone; where another copy was compared, an unresolved V gene accounts for under half, and the others remain unexplained. In this sample the table shows 120,000 or so clones, 80% to 90% of which occur a single time. The ten largest make up under 2% of the sample. The material sequenced was PBMCs. These receptors were obtained from a woman aged 18-35 years in good health and CMV-seronegative.

V and J are TRBV2 and TRBJ2-7; no firm D call. Germline assignment: CDR1 SNHLY and CDR2 FYNNEI. This CDR3 has 14 amino acids. V lost 2 bases and J 0 bases, leaving 8 bases between the germline ends. The DNA for the CDR3 is TGTGCCAGCAGTGAACGTGCGTTCTCCTACGAGCAGTACTTC. Amino acids: CASSERAFSYEQYF.

The CDR3 spells CASSEIVPRYF. DNA for the CDR3: TGCGCCAGCAGTGAGATCGTGCCCAGGTACTTC. This rearrangement joins TRBV10-1 to TRBJ2-7; unclear D gene. V was trimmed by 2 bases and J by 12 bases, leaving 11 bases between them. The CDR3 runs to 11 residues. The germline gives CDR1 WNHNN, CDR2 SYGVQD (reference sequence).

The CDR3 DNA reads TGTGCCAGCAGCTTAGATTTTCCCCAGGGGGCAGGCGCAGATACGCAGTATTTT. Its protein product is CASSLDFPQGAGADTQYF. The chain is built from TRBV11-2 and TRBJ2-3, with 8 bases aligning to TRBD1. The CDR3 is made up of 18 amino acids. V was clipped by 0 bases and J by 4 bases; unmatched bases: 12. Germline CDR1 reads SGHAT; CDR2 reads FQNNGV. Complete variable domain (other parts from reference TRBV11-2 and TRBJ2-3): EAGVAQSPRYKIIEKRQSVAFWCNPISGHATLYWYQQILGQGPKLLIQFQNNGVVDDSQLPKDRFSAERLKGVDSTLKIQPAKLEDSAVYLCASSLDFPQGAGADTQYFGPGTRLTVL.

This clone was detected only a few times. This chain links TRBV2 with TRBJ1-1, with TRBD1 as a possible D gene (5 bases). Trimming shortened V by 0 bases and J by 0 bases, and 11 bases separated the two germline ends. This CDR3 comprises 16 residues. CDR1 is SNHLY and CDR2 is FYNNEI in the germline V gene. DNA of the CDR3: TGTGCCAGCAGTGAAGCGCTCAGGGTACTGAACACTGAAGCTTTCTTT. It specifies CASSEALRVLNTEAFF.

This chain joins TRBV27 and TRBJ1-1; D gene unclear. The ends were cut back, 2 bases at V and 0 bases at J, with 10 bases in the middle. Germline V CDR1 and CDR2: MNHEY, SMNVEV (reference sequence). CDR3 length equals 15 residues. CDR3: CASSLPRHLNTEAFF. DNA for the CDR3: TGTGCCAGCAGTTTACCCCGACACCTGAACACTGAAGCTTTCTTT.

The chain uses TRBV7-2 and TRBJ1-5; D is uncertain. Per germline, CDR1 SGHTA and CDR2 FQGNSA. The V gene lost 0 bases and the J gene lost 9 bases, with 9 bases spanning the gap. The CDR3 is made up of 13 amino acids. The CDR3 reads CASSLAVNGPQHF. The DNA for the CDR3 is TGTGCCAGCAGCTTAGCCGTGAACGGGCCCCAGCATTTT. Using reference TRBV7-2 and TRBJ1-5 for the parts outside the CDR3, the full variable domain is GAGVSQSPSNKVTEKGKDVELRCDPISGHTALYWYRQSLGQGLEFLIYFQGNSAPDKSGLPSDRFSAERTGGSVSTLTIQRTQQEDSAVYLCASSLAVNGPQHFGDGTRLSIL.

The V and J genes are TRBV6-5 and TRBJ2-7, with a weak D call TRBD2 (6 bases). The CDR3 has 15 residues. V lost 4 bases and J 0 bases, leaving 13 bases between the germline ends. In germline, CDR1 is MNHEY, CDR2 SVGAGI. CDR3 sequence (DNA): TGTGCCAGCAGTTCTCTAGCGCAGAGCTCCTACGAGCAGTACTTC. Encoded protein: CASSSLAQSSYEQYF.

This chain uses TRBV9 with TRBJ2-5; D might be TRBD2 (5 bases). The CDR3 consists of 15 residues. The germline V gene has CDR1 SGDLS and CDR2 YYNGEE. V gave up 6 bases and J gave up 0 bases, with 15 bases separating them. CDR3 sequence (DNA): TGTGCCAGCACCCTTGAGGGAACGTACCAAGAGACCCAGTACTTC. Residues: CASTLEGTYQETQYF.

CDR3 residues: CASSPDRGQERFAEAFF. In nucleotides, the CDR3 is TGTGCCAGCAGTCCAGACAGGGGGCAAGAACGATTCGCTGAAGCTTTCTTT. The rearrangement joins TRBV28 to TRBJ1-1, with 10 nucleotides matching TRBD1. The CDR3 spans 17 residues. Germline CDR1 MDHEN, CDR2 SYDVKM. After removal of 5 bases from V and 6 bases from J, the junction contained 15 bases not matched to a gene.

This chain links TRBV6-5 with TRBJ2-3; 8 bases are a match to TRBD2. This CDR3 is built from 16 residues. Germline V gene lookup returns CDR1 MNHEY and CDR2 SVGAGI. Trimming took 2 bases from V and 1 from J; bases not matched to a gene: 5. In DNA form, the CDR3 reads TGTGCCAGCAGTTACCGTAACGGGAGGGGCACAGATACGCAGTATTTT. Its translation is CASSYRNGRGTDTQYF.

V usage is TRBV28 and J usage is TRBJ2-3; 7 positions match TRBD1. CDR3 size: 14 residues. Trimming cost V 8 bases and J 5 bases; bases outside gene matches: 10. Germline loops: CDR1 MDHEN, CDR2 SYDVKM. The CDR3 sequence is CASGDRQVGDTQYF. The CDR3 DNA is TGTGCCAGCGGGGACAGACAGGTCGGAGATACGCAGTATTTT.

This chain uses TRBV11-1 with TRBJ1-6, with unresolved D. V lost 4 bases to trimming and J lost 9 bases, with 10 bases between them. This CDR3 contains 13 residues. Germline V gene sequence: CDR1 SGHAT, CDR2 FQDESV (reference sequence). CDR3 sequence: CASSSHPGSPLHF. CDR3 DNA: TGTGCCAGCAGCTCCCATCCGGGTTCACCCCTCCACTTT.

Only a few counts were recorded for this clone. The chain combines TRBV20-1 with TRBJ1-2, with D tentatively TRBD1 (6 bases). The CDR3 covers 11 residues. Germline V gene data show CDR1 as DFQATT and CDR2 as SNEGSKA (reference sequence). This CDR3 is CSVTGGYGYTF. CDR3 in DNA: TGCAGCGTGACAGGAGGCTATGGCTACACCTTC.

V gene TRBV6-1 combines with J gene TRBJ1-4, with 9 bases lining up with TRBD1. The junction had 16 bases not matched to a gene; V was cut back by 8 bases and J by 15 bases. CDR1 is MNHNS and CDR2 is SASEGT in the germline V gene. This CDR3 contains 14 residues. CDR3: CASEAGTGKGGVFF. The CDR3 DNA follows: TGTGCCAGCGAAGCCGGGACAGGGAAGGGTGGAGTGTTTTTT.

The V call is TRBV11-3, the J call TRBJ2-7; 11 nucleotides line up with TRBD1. The CDR3 runs to 15 residues. The V gene's germline CDR1 is SGHNT and CDR2 YENEEA. J gave up 4 bases and V 1 base, and 3 bases lay outside the gene matches. CDR3 region: CASSLAGQGAYEQYF. In nucleotides, the CDR3 is TGTGCCAGCAGCTTAGCCGGACAGGGGGCATACGAGCAGTACTTC. Using reference TRBV11-3 and TRBJ2-7 for the parts outside the CDR3, the full variable domain is EAGVVQSPRYKIIEKKQPVAFWCNPISGHNTLYWYLQNLGQGPELLIRYENEEAVDDSQLPKDRFSAERLKGVDSTLKIQPAELGDSAVYLCASSLAGQGAYEQYFGPGTRLTVT.

The rearrangement uses TRBV5-8 and TRBJ2-3, with TRBD2 matching over 11 bases. This CDR3 spans 16 amino acids. CDR1 and CDR2 from the germline V gene are SGHTS and YDEGEE. V lost 4 bases and J lost 5; bases outside the gene matches: 9. The CDR3 spells CASSTTSGRIVDTQYF. Written as DNA, the CDR3 is TGTGCCAGCAGCACCACTAGCGGGAGAATAGTAGATACGCAGTATTTT.

This chain connects TRBV9 to TRBJ2-1, with TRBD2 matching over 9 bases. J was trimmed by 6 bases and V by 0 bases; bases with no gene match: 4. Germline CDR1 and CDR2: SGDLS and YYNGEE. The CDR3 totals 15 residues. The CDR3 sequence: CASSVASGRTNEQFF. In DNA form, the CDR3 reads TGTGCCAGCAGCGTAGCGAGCGGGAGGACCAATGAGCAGTTCTTC.

J is TRBJ2-1 and V is TRBV7-9; TRBD2 might be the D (5 bases). The CDR3 sequence is 14 residues long. Germline CDR1 is SEHNR and CDR2 is FQNEAQ (reference sequence). V lost 1 base and J lost 9, with 13 bases in between. DNA for the CDR3: TGTGCCAGCAGCTTAGTCGGGCTAGCTGGTGAGCAGTTCTTC. Amino acid sequence: CASSLVGLAGEQFF.

This chain connects TRBV30 to TRBJ2-2; 10 nucleotides match TRBD2. Germline V gene data show CDR1 as GTSNPN and CDR2 as SVGIG (reference sequence). V lost 0 bases to trimming and J lost 1 base; unmatched junction nucleotides: 2. The length of the CDR3 is 16 residues. CDR3 region: CAWSVPSGRNTGELFF. CDR3 nucleotide sequence: TGTGCCTGGAGTGTGCCTAGCGGGAGGAACACCGGGGAGCTGTTTTTT.

The gene calls are TRBV2 and TRBJ2-1, with 14 nucleotides matching TRBD2. This CDR3 region has 14 residues. Germline lookup yields CDR1 SNHLY and CDR2 FYNNEI. J lost 9 bases, V lost 7 bases, and 5 bases had no gene match. The CDR3, as DNA: TGTGCCAGCATGGGACTAGCGGGGGCACCTGAGCAGTTCTTC. This gives the protein CASMGLAGAPEQFF. The entire variable domain, with the rest obtained from reference TRBV2 and TRBJ2-1, is as follows: EPEVTQTPSHQVTQMGQEVILRCVPISNHLYFYWYRQILGQKVEFLVSFYNNEISEKSEIFDDQFSVERPDGSNFTLKIRSTKLEDSAMYFCASMGLAGAPEQFFGPGTRLTVL.